This is a list of T cell receptor beta chains from one sample in a study of control samples from healthy donors and cancer patients. Data came from immunoSEQ multiplex PCR; TCRdb stores just in-frame clones and leaves some out. The sample holds 350,000 to 450,000 clones, approximately 90% seen once. Material: PBMCs. The receptors here all came from a man in his forties with head and neck cancer. Each CDR3 is given without its conserved first and last residue.

>TRBV2
ASSDRQAGNNEQF
>TRBV2
ASSVGGQNYGYT
>TRBV6-2/TRBV6-3
ASSNTRYEETQY
>TRBV27
ASRTGTGSSYNSPLH
>TRBV7-2
ASSPPGTAAYEQY
>TRBV5-4
ASRVFGGQGLTGANVLT
>TRBV10-3
AIKGDQHQF
>TRBV11-2
ASSFPGTGSNEQF
>TRBV2
ASRAGQGRNYGYT
>TRBV7-9
ASSTPSGSGANVLT
>TRBV15
ATSRDMSYEQY
>TRBV5-5
ASSLNGGDEKLF
>TRBV9
ASSVGGYMNTEAF
>TRBV21-1
ASSKLAQSLNNSPLH
>TRBV6-5
ASSRDRGDEQY
>TRBV7-9
ASTLGGTYEQY
>TRBV7-8
ASSVLEGLVNEQF
>TRBV11-2
ASSLGRGARTGELF
>TRBV4-2
ASSQVLSPSQF
>TRBV28
ASIGVPYEQY
>TRBV29-1
SVVIAGGKSYEQY
>TRBV11-3
ASRSRPGELF
>TRBV5-1
ASSLGSLEQY
>TRBV27
ASSPGQGWADTQY
>TRBV3-1/TRBV3-2
ASSQGGYSYEQY
>TRBV5-8
ASSLDSYSNQPQH
>TRBV12-3/TRBV12-4
ATLGGSAGELF
>TRBV6-5
ASSSKPGQGASPLH
>TRBV6-6
ASSYGERRSTGYT